Each of the 23 T cell receptor beta chains below was sequenced from the same sample in a study of read filtering for tumor transcriptome and immune sequencing. The library was built from around 400 ng RNA with molecular barcoded adaptors for alpha/delta and beta/gamma chains. TCRdb reprocessed the reads with MiXCR, giving one entry per CDR3 protein. This table has 100,000 to 150,000 distinct CDR3 sequences, about 13% appearing once. Sample: a population of CD138-negative cells sorted from bone marrow. Every receptor here comes from a donor at least 40 years old with multiple myeloma.

Points on this clonotype: A much more abundant neighbour one base away suggests this may be a read error. This rearrangement joins TRBV4-1 to TRBJ2-7, with TRBD1 matching over 8 bases. CDR3 length: 17 amino acids. V dropped 1 base and J dropped 0; count of bases not matched to a gene: 8. From germline, CDR1 is MGHRA and CDR2 YSYEKL. The CDR3 sequence: CASSQGAGGLGSYEQYF. In DNA form, the CDR3 reads TGCGCCAGCAGCCAAGGGGCAGGGGGCCTGGGCTCCTACGAGCAGTACTTC.

This clonotype has only a few counts. One base away lies a much larger clone, so this may be a sequencing read error. The chain is built from TRBV29-1 and TRBJ1-4; D is perhaps TRBD1 (5 bases). The CDR3 is 12 residues long. Germline assignment: CDR1 SQVTM and CDR2 ANQGSEA. The DNA of the CDR3 is TGCGGCGCCGACAGCCAGGATGAAAAACTGTTTTTT. Protein sequence: CGADSQDEKLFF.

This clonotype was seen ten or more times. This rearrangement joins TRBV28 to TRBJ2-7; D unresolved. This CDR3 has 12 residues. The V end lost 11 bases, the J end lost 4 bases, and 15 bases lay between the germline ends. Germline V gene sequence: CDR1 MDHEN, CDR2 SYDVKM. The CDR3 sequence is CACTSLGYEQYF. Written as DNA, the CDR3 is TGTGCCTGCACCTCCCTGGGTTACGAGCAGTACTTC.

This clonotype has ten or more counts. The V call is TRBV20-1, the J call TRBJ2-1, with 14 bases aligning to TRBD2. Germline V gene lookup returns CDR1 DFQATT and CDR2 SNEGSKA (reference sequence). After removal of 6 bases from V and 5 bases from J, the junction contained 12 bases not matched to a gene. The CDR3 is 17 amino acids. In nucleotides, the CDR3 is TGCAGTGCACGCGGACTAGCGGGAGGCCTAATAAACAATGAGCAGTTCTTC. It is translated as CSARGLAGGLINNEQFF.

This clonotype was picked up many times. J is TRBJ2-5 and V is TRBV29-1, with 9 bases identical to TRBD2. The CDR3 totals 15 residues. The germline V gene encodes CDR1 SQVTM and CDR2 ANQGSEA. Trimming at V came to 4 bases and at J to 5 bases, leaving 11 bases not matched to a gene. The CDR3 DNA follows: TGCAGCGTTGGAATAGGCGGGAGGGCCCTTGAGACCCAGTACTTC. This encodes CSVGIGGRALETQYF.

This clonotype was seen many times. The chain carries TRBV6-2 or TRBV6-3 and TRBJ2-5, with 9 bases identical to TRBD2. The CDR3 has 16 residues. Germline V gene lookup returns CDR1 MNHEY and CDR2 SVGEGT. The J segment lost 0 bases and the V segment lost 2 bases, leaving 4 bases of the junction unmatched. CDR3 coding DNA: TGTGCCAGCAGTTACCCTAGCGGGATGTACCAAGAGACCCAGTACTTC. Its protein is CASSYPSGMYQETQYF.

This clonotype was seen ten or more times. The chain carries TRBV20-1 and TRBJ1-2, with D possibly matching TRBD1 (5 bases). The CDR3 loop spans 13 amino acids. Per germline, CDR1 DFQATT and CDR2 SNEGSKA (reference sequence). CDR3 region: CRAHEGSNYGYTF. For the CDR3, the DNA is TGCAGAGCTCACGAGGGGTCAAACTATGGCTACACCTTC.

Many counts were recorded for this clonotype. This chain links TRBV20-1 with TRBJ1-1; D is uncertain. V gave up 0 bases and J gave up 1 base, with 12 bases separating them. The CDR3 length is 15 residues. Per the germline V gene, CDR1 is DFQATT and CDR2 is SNEGSKA (reference sequence). The DNA for the CDR3 is TGCAGTGCTAGAGATTCCCGGGTGGCGAACACTGAAGCTTTCTTT. Its protein product is CSARDSRVANTEAFF.

The chain carries TRBV5-6 and TRBJ1-1; 7 positions match TRBD1. The CDR3 has 12 residues. J gave up 8 bases and V 2 bases, and 3 bases lay outside the gene matches. Germline-derived CDR1 and CDR2 are SGHDT and YYEEEE. CDR3 region: CASSFRQGEAFF. Written as DNA, the CDR3 is TGTGCCAGCAGCTTCAGACAGGGAGAAGCTTTCTTT.

V usage is TRBV29-1 and J usage is TRBJ1-2, with 8 nucleotides matching TRBD1. CDR1 is SQVTM and CDR2 is ANQGSEA in the germline V gene. The length of the CDR3 is 12 residues. V was clipped by 5 bases and J by 6 bases; unmatched bases: 5. CDR3 sequence: CSVPGQANGYTF. CDR3 nucleotide sequence: TGCAGCGTTCCGGGACAGGCAAATGGCTACACCTTC.

The sample holds a few counts of this clonotype. The chain uses TRBV25-1 and TRBJ2-3; no reliable D call. Trimming took 3 bases from V and 2 from J, leaving 12 bases between them. There are 15 residues in the CDR3. CDR1 is MGHDK, CDR2 SYGVNS, per germline. In nucleotides, the CDR3 is TGTGCCAGCAGTGAGACGGGTGCTCCCACAGATACGCAGTATTTT. It specifies CASSETGAPTDTQYF.

This clonotype was counted at least ten times. V and J are TRBV6-6 and TRBJ2-7; perhaps TRBD1 as D (6 bases). Germline lookup yields CDR1 MNHNY and CDR2 SVGAGI (reference sequence). The V end lost 2 bases, the J end lost 0 bases, and 20 bases lay between the germline ends. The CDR3 is 18 residues long. The CDR3 DNA reads as TGTGCCAGCAGTTACGCTTTAACATGGACAGCCAACTCCTACGAGCAGTACTTC. It codes for CASSYALTWTANSYEQYF.

This clonotype was detected once. The chain employs TRBV7-9 and TRBJ2-5; possible D gene TRBD1, 7 bases. The ends were cut back, 5 bases at V and 2 bases at J, with 18 bases in the middle. The CDR3 length is 16 residues. Germline CDR1 and CDR2: SEHNR and FQNEAQ (reference sequence). The CDR3 DNA is TGTGCCAGCAGCCCGCAGGGGGGATTGCCGCAAGAGACCCAGTACTTC. Protein: CASSPQGGLPQETQYF.

This clonotype has only a few counts. V usage is TRBV3-1 and J usage is TRBJ2-5, with D hard to call. This CDR3 comprises 13 residues. V was shortened by 1 base and J by 4 bases, with 7 bases between the two germline ends. Germline values: CDR1 LGHDT, CDR2 YNNKEL (reference sequence). DNA of the CDR3: TGTGCCAGCAGCCAAGCGAGTGGAGAGACCCAGTACTTC. This encodes CASSQASGETQYF.

This clonotype came up many times. A much larger clone sits a single nucleotide away, making a read error possible. The chain has TRBV7-9 and TRBJ2-1; D is undetermined. This CDR3 is built from 12 residues. V was pared by 8 bases and J by 10 bases, with 15 bases between. Looked up from germline, CDR1 is SEHNR and CDR2 is FQNEAQ (reference sequence). CDR3 coding DNA: TGTGCCAGCGGCCCCAGACTGAGAGAGCAGTTCTTC. It specifies CASGPRLREQFF. The entire variable domain, with the rest obtained from reference TRBV7-9 and TRBJ2-1, is as follows: DTGVSQNPRHKITKRGQNVTFRCDPISEHNRLYWYRQTLGQGPEFLTYFQNEAQLEKSRLLSDRFSAERPKGSFSTLEIQRTEQGDSAMYLCASGPRLREQFFGPGTRLTVL.

This clonotype occurred many times. The chain uses TRBV7-9 and TRBJ1-1; TRBD1 is a possible D gene (5 bases). The CDR3 is 14 residues long. V was trimmed by 5 bases and J by 5 bases, leaving 15 bases between them. Looked up from germline, CDR1 is SEHNR and CDR2 is FQNEAQ (reference sequence). This CDR3 reads CASSERTRGTEAFF. The CDR3 nucleotides read TGTGCCAGCAGCGAGAGGACCCGGGGGACTGAAGCTTTCTTT.

This clonotype was picked up one time. Since a much larger clone is just one base distant, this may be a read error. The V call is TRBV7-2, the J call TRBJ1-1; D is undetermined. CDR3 length: 16 residues. Germline CDR1 SGHTA, CDR2 FQGNSA. CDR3 in amino acids: CASSLSAVIMNTEAYF. CDR3 sequence (DNA): TGTGCCAGCAGCTTATCCGCAGTGATAATGAACACTGAAGCTTACTTT.

This clonotype appeared many times. This chain uses TRBV5-1 with TRBJ1-1, with a possible D match to TRBD1 (5 bases). The CDR3 consists of 15 residues. Trimming left V 1 base short and J 0 bases short, with 10 bases between. Per the germline V gene, CDR1 is SGHRS and CDR2 is YFSETQ. The CDR3 DNA sequence: TGCGCCAGCAGCTTGACAGGAATCTTGAACACTGAAGCTTTCTTT. It specifies CASSLTGILNTEAFF.

The CDR3 is CATEQSPWLSGANVLTF. The CDR3 coding sequence is TGTGCCACCGAACAGAGCCCGTGGCTCTCTGGGGCCAACGTCCTGACTTTC. The V and J genes are TRBV15 and TRBJ2-6; D is ambiguous. Trimming pared 8 bases from V and 0 bases from J, leaving 17 bases between. The CDR3 totals 17 residues. Germline loops: CDR1 LNHNV, CDR2 YYDKDF (reference sequence).

In the case of this clonotype: A much larger clone is a single base away; this may be a read error. V usage is TRBV4-2 and J usage is TRBJ2-3; TRBD2 matches at 11 bases. The length of the CDR3 is 17 residues. CDR1 is LGHNA, CDR2 YNFKEQ, per germline. The CDR3 region is CASSPVSLAGGGNTPYF. CDR3 nucleotide sequence: TGTGCCAGCAGCCCCGTGTCTTTAGCGGGAGGGGGTAATACGCCGTATTTT.

This clonotype was detected ten times or more. The chain joins TRBV21-1 to TRBJ1-2; TRBD1 is taken as the D call from the table, unchecked against the DNA. TRBV21-1 is assigned pseudogene status. CDR3 length: 17 residues. CDR3: CASIGEVPAPTNYGYTF. CDR3 coding DNA: TGTGCCAGCATCGGAGAGGTCCCCGCACCAACTAACTATGGCTACACCTTC.

This clonotype was observed many times. The V and J genes are TRBV20-1 and TRBJ2-3; TRBD2 aligns across 10 bases. The CDR3 contains 16 residues. V dropped 0 bases and J dropped 2; count of bases not matched to a gene: 5. The germline CDR1 and CDR2 sequences are DFQATT and SNEGSKA (reference sequence). For the CDR3, the DNA is TGCAGTGCTAGAGATAAGAGCGGGAGGGTCACAGATACGCAGTATTTT. Amino acid sequence: CSARDKSGRVTDTQYF.

This clonotype has a handful of counts. J is TRBJ2-5 and V is TRBV20-1, with 11 bases identical to TRBD2. The CDR3 contains 16 residues. Unmatched junction bases numbered 6, after V lost 3 bases and J lost 0 bases. CDR1 is DFQATT, CDR2 SNEGSKA, per germline (reference sequence). In DNA form, the CDR3 reads TGCAGTGCTAGTTTTACTAGCGGGAGTTACCAAGAGACCCAGTACTTC. Translated: CSASFTSGSYQETQYF.